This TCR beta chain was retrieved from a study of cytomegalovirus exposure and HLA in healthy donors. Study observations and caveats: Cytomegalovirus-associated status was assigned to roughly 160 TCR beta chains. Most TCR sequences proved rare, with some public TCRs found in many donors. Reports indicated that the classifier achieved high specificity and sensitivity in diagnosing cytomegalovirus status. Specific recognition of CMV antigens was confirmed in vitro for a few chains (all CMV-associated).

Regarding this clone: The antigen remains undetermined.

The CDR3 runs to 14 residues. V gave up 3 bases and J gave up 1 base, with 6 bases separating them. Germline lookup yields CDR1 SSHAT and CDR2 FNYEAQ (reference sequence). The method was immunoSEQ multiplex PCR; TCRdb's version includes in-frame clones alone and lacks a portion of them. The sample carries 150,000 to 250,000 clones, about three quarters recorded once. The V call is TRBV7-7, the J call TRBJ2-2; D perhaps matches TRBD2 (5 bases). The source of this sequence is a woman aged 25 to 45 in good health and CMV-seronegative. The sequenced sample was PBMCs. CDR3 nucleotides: TGTGCCAGCAGCTTGGGAGTGAACACCGGGGAGCTGTTTTTT. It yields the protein CASSLGVNTGELFF.